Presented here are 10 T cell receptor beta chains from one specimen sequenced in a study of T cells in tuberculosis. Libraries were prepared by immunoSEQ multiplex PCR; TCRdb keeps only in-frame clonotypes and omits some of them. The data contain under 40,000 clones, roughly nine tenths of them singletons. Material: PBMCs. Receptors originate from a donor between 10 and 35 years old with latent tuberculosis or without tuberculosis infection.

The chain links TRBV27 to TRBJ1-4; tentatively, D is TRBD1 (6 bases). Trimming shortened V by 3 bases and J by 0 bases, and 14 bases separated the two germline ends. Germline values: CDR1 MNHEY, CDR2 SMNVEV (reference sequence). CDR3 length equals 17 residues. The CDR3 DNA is TGTGCCAGCAGTTTTCTTGGACAGAGAACAACTAATGAAAAACTGTTTTTT. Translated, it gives CASSFLGQRTTNEKLFF. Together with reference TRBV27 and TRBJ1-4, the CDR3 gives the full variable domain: EAQVTQNPRYLITVTGKKLTVTCSQNMNHEYMSWYRQDPGLGLRQIYYSMNVEVTDKGDVPEGYKVSRKEKRNFPLILESPSPNQTSLYFCASSFLGQRTTNEKLFFGSGTQLSVL.

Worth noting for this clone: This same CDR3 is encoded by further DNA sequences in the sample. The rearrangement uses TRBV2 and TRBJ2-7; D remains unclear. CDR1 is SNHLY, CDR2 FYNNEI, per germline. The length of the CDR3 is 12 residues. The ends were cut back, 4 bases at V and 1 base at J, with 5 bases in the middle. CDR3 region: CASSGDSYEQYF. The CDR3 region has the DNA TGTGCCAGCAGTGGCGATTCCTACGAGCAGTACTTC.

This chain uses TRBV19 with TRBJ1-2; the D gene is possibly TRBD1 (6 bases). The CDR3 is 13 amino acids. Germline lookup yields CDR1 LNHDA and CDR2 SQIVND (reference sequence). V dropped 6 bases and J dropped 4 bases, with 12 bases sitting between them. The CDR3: CASRIRGGYGYTF. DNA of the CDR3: TGTGCCAGTAGGATAAGAGGGGGCTATGGCTACACCTTC.

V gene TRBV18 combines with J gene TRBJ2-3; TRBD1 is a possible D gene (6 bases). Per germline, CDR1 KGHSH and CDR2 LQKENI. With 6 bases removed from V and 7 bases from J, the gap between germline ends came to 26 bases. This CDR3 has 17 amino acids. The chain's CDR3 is CASSPIRKQGGENTQYF. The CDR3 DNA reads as TGTGCCAGCTCCCCTATACGGAAACAGGGTGGGGAGAATACGCAGTATTTT.

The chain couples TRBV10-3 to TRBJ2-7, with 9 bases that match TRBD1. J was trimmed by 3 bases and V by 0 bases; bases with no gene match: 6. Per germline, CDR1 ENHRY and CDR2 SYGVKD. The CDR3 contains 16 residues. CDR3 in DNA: TGTGCCATCAGTGAGTCGACGGGACAGGGTATCTACGAGCAGTACTTC. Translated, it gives CAISESTGQGIYEQYF.

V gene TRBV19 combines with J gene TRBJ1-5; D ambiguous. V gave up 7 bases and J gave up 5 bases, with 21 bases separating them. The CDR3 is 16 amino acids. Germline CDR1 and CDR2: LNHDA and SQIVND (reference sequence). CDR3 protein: CASIRDSGRRDQPQHF. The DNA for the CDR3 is TGTGCCAGTATTCGGGATTCGGGCAGGAGGGATCAGCCCCAGCATTTT.

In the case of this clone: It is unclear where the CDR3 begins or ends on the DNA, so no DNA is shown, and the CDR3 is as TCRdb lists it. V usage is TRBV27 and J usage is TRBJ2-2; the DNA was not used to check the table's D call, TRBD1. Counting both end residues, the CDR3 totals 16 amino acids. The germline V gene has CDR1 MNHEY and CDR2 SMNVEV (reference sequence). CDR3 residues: CASSFFGQGDTGELFF.

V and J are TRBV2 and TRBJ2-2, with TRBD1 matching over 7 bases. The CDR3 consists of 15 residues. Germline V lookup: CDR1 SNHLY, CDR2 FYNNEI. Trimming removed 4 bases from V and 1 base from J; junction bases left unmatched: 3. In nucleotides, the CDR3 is TGTGCCAGCAGTGGACAGGGCAGGAACACCGGGGAGCTGTTTTTT. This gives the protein CASSGQGRNTGELFF.

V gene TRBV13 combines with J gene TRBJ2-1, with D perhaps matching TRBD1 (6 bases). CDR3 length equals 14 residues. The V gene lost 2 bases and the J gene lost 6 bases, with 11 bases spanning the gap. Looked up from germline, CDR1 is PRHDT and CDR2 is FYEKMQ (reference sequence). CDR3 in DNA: TGTGCCAGCAGCTTACGGAACAGGGCCAATGAGCAGTTCTTC. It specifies CASSLRNRANEQFF.

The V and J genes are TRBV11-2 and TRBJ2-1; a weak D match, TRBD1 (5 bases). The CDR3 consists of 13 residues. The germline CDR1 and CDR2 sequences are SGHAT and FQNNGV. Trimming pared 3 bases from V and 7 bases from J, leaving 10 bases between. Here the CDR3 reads CASSFLDTNEQFF. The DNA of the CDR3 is TGTGCCAGCAGCTTCTTGGACACAAATGAGCAGTTCTTC.